This is a list of T cell receptor beta chains from one sample in a study of T cells after posttransplantation cyclophosphamide. The protocol was immunoSEQ multiplex PCR, while the TCRdb copy is restricted to in-frame clones and leaves out a portion. This repertoire holds around 28,000 clones, and none appear only once. Specimen: PBMCs. The receptors were gathered from a woman in her sixties in good health, CMV-negative, and a related stem cell transplant donor. Both conserved end residues are part of each CDR3.

J gene: TRBJ2-2
V gene: TRBV6-4
CDR3 protein: CASSDDHGGTGELFF

J gene: TRBJ2-5
V gene: TRBV5-1
CDR3 protein: CASSLGGQQIGQETQYF

J gene: TRBJ2-3
V gene: TRBV5-4
CDR3 protein: CASSSPGLAGGDTQYF

J gene: TRBJ2-1
V gene: TRBV7-3
CDR3 protein: CASSLNSYGTAQFF

J gene: TRBJ1-5
V gene: TRBV5-1
CDR3 protein: CASSLGPGADQPQHF

J gene: TRBJ2-7
V gene: TRBV28
CDR3 protein: CASSAGAYEQYF

J gene: TRBJ2-7
V gene: TRBV7-9
CDR3 protein: CASSFDPGGFHEQYF

J gene: TRBJ2-5
V gene: TRBV29-1
CDR3 protein: CSVFNTQETQYF

J gene: TRBJ2-7
V gene: TRBV4-2
CDR3 protein: CASSQGVAREAHYEQYF

J gene: TRBJ2-5
V gene: TRBV11-2
CDR3 protein: CASSPYLAGGGETQYF

J gene: TRBJ1-1
V gene: TRBV7-9
CDR3 protein: CASSLGGVETEAFF

J gene: TRBJ2-7
V gene: TRBV7-9
CDR3 protein: CASRATGNYEQYF

J gene: TRBJ2-7
V gene: TRBV15
CDR3 protein: CATSRGAGGEQYF

J gene: TRBJ1-1
V gene: TRBV5-1
CDR3 protein: CASQAGGLNTEAFF

J gene: TRBJ1-1
V gene: TRBV12-3/TRBV12-4
CDR3 protein: CASSLRGGSTEAFF

J gene: TRBJ1-5
V gene: TRBV10-1
CDR3 protein: CASSERGYDQPQHF

J gene: TRBJ2-7
V gene: TRBV6-5
CDR3 protein: CASRVEQGAGEQYF

J gene: TRBJ2-4
V gene: TRBV7-9
CDR3 protein: CASSPALAGGTENIQYF

J gene: TRBJ2-7
V gene: TRBV11-2
CDR3 protein: CASSPWTSGRAAHEQYF

J gene: TRBJ2-7
V gene: TRBV9
CDR3 protein: CASSVGNRGSYEQYF

J gene: TRBJ2-1
V gene: TRBV11-2
CDR3 protein: CASSPSSGRVYNEQFF

J gene: TRBJ1-4
V gene: TRBV6-1
CDR3 protein: CASTTGTGGEKLFF

J gene: TRBJ2-7
V gene: TRBV9
CDR3 protein: CASRAPIPSGRRSKYEQYF

J gene: TRBJ2-5
V gene: TRBV5-6
CDR3 protein: CASSLDVSGGETQYF

J gene: TRBJ2-6
V gene: TRBV2
CDR3 protein: CASGNRGPGANVLTF

J gene: TRBJ2-5
V gene: TRBV7-6
CDR3 protein: CASSLVTGGPQETQYF

J gene: TRBJ1-3
V gene: TRBV28
CDR3 protein: CASSHGGGAGNTIYF

J gene: TRBJ2-3
V gene: TRBV30
CDR3 protein: CAWRRPGAGESDTQYF

J gene: TRBJ2-7
V gene: TRBV7-6
CDR3 protein: CASSLGGQGYEQYF

J gene: TRBJ1-5
V gene: TRBV28
CDR3 protein: CASRLQMTGSRGQPQHF

J gene: TRBJ2-1
V gene: TRBV7-3
CDR3 protein: CASSLWLAGTAGEQFF

J gene: TRBJ1-1
V gene: TRBV5-1
CDR3 protein: CASSQQGIEWGTEAFF

J gene: TRBJ2-5
V gene: TRBV5-1
CDR3 protein: CASSLIGLAGGQETQYF

J gene: TRBJ1-4
V gene: TRBV6-1
CDR3 protein: CASNGQTTNEKLFF

J gene: TRBJ1-5
V gene: TRBV6-2/TRBV6-3
CDR3 protein: CASSPRTGGLGQPQHF

J gene: TRBJ1-2
V gene: TRBV6-2/TRBV6-3
CDR3 protein: CASNQGDYGYTF

J gene: TRBJ2-1
V gene: TRBV5-1
CDR3 protein: CASSLANIVAGGSSNEQFF